This T cell receptor beta chain was profiled in a study of beta chain features in type 1 diabetes. Study-level background: Across the samples, roughly 99 million sorted cells were examined in total. Whole-study findings and limits: PCR might pick shorter templates more often, in the same way for patients and controls.

The whole isolated RNA underwent reverse transcription, so sequencing captured expressed TCRB transcripts. Some clones are missing from TCRdb's copy, which holds only in-frame ones; the method was immunoSEQ multiplex PCR. Of about 150,000 clones listed, more than 9.5% are singletons. As concerns this clone: Its target is unknown.

This CDR3 spans 17 amino acids. CDR1 is SGDLS, CDR2 YYNGEE, per germline. V lost 3 bases and J lost 4, with 20 bases in between. CD4+ naive, central memory, regulatory and stem cell-like memory cells were sorted via CD45RO/CCR7/CD25/CD127/CD95/CD27. The V gene is TRBV9, the J gene TRBJ2-1, with a possible D match to TRBD2 (6 bases). The origin of this receptor is a man aged 18 to 29 in good health. Input material: central memory CD4+ T cells from blood. CDR3 bases: TGTGCCAGCAGCGGTAGAAAAATCGGCGGGGCTTACAATGAGCAGTTCTTC. As protein: CASSGRKIGGAYNEQFF. Together with reference TRBV9 and TRBJ2-1, the CDR3 gives the full variable domain: DSGVTQTPKHLITATGQRVTLRCSPRSGDLSVYWYQQSLDQGLQFLIQYYNGEERAKGNILERFSAQQFPDLHSELNLSSLELGDSALYFCASSGRKIGGAYNEQFFGPGTRLTVL.